What follows is one TCR beta chain and its context. In its sample, this clone was seen once. Its specific antigen is unknown. Per-base qualities were not stored, and no clone one base away is much larger. This sample was included in a study of cytomegalovirus exposure and HLA in healthy donors (dated by TCRdb to 2015 to 2018). Some background on the complete study: According to an earlier analysis of several hundred of the donors, some 170 million T cells yielded roughly 110 million unique TCR beta sequences and approximately 300 Gb of sequence data. HLA typing included class I and class II loci at four-digit resolution. The study aimed to test whether cataloging public T cell receptors could reveal signatures of past pathogen exposure. Along with the roughly 670-subject first cohort, a separate validation cohort of over a hundred different subjects was used. In a later analysis, previously published TCR beta repertoires from about 640 donors were re-analyzed and high-resolution HLA genotyping was added so that TCR occurrence patterns could be studied. To decide whether each TCR beta V gene segment behaved as functional or pseudogenic, an earlier analysis of some 600 of the donors relied on high-throughput TCR beta sequencing. Rather than drawing on any new phenotypic data, the later analysis identified candidate immune exposures from TCR beta sequences and the way those sequences occurred across donors. Donor age, sex, ethnicity and CMV serostatus were compiled together with the repertoire data. Several DR-DQ haplotypes were treated as single units for association and clustering because of strong linkage in the cohort. The number of typed donors differed by locus: about 620-640 for A, B, C, DRB1 and DQB1; about 520 for DQA1; roughly 600 for DPA1; and approximately 450 for DPB1. An early release that covered some 640 HLA-typed donors contained approximately 300 gigabases of sequencing data and about 84 million unique TCR sequences. The genetic ancestry cluster associated with self-reported Caucasian donors included roughly 84% of the 398 genotyped donors. Every discovery cohort repertoire had been produced on one sequencing platform. Among some 400 genotyped donors of the cohort, an average of approximately 200,000 unique TCR beta nucleotide sequences was sequenced per donor, of which about 19% were non-productive. The study combined high-throughput TCR immunosequencing, statistical association of individual TCRs with disease status, and machine learning to predict cytomegalovirus infection status. In a later genetic analysis, genome-wide SNP genotypes for 398 of the 666 donors were used, and that subset was treated as a discovery cohort. The study used immunosequencing to profile the T cell repertoires of approximately 630 subjects and linked those repertoires to cytomegalovirus serostatus. Results and caveats for the whole study, not just this receptor: A later genetic analysis associated a missense DCLRE1C variant with V-gene and J-gene trimming of TCR beta chains, and an independent cohort replicated the association. Some IMGT-functional V segments, including TRBV6-2 and TRBV6-3, could not be told apart with the 87-base-pair reads, so those segments were excluded. According to the authors, the approach could potentially be generalized to other disease states and immunological phenotypes. The classifier was reported to diagnose cytomegalovirus status with high specificity and sensitivity in both the original and validation cohorts. Most CMV-associated TCR beta chains appeared to be HLA-restricted in a later analysis, and the HLA associations seemed to be driven largely by CMV exposure. HLA typing was unavailable for some donors at each locus, so association tests used only the typed subset. The earlier analysis of approximately 560 of the donors excluded around 17 rarely observed V segments, including chromosome 9 orphons, because counts were too low. In a later analysis, HLA-associated TCR beta chains showed more clonal expansion and lower generation probabilities than non-associated chains that were equally common. The sequencing pipeline was judged likely to have produced a cluster of highly shared sequence variants as a technical artifact. At a false discovery rate of 0.05, a later analysis linked under 20,000 TCR beta sequences to specific HLA alleles. A later analysis reported that several top co-occurrence clusters appeared linked to parvovirus B19, influenza, CMV and Epstein-Barr virus. Sequencing depth was assumed to be roughly uniform across donors in the presence/absence analyses, though that assumption may not hold. A total of 150 to 200 TCR beta chains were listed by the study as associated with cytomegalovirus. In a later analysis, TCR association rates were found to vary across HLA loci, with the most associated TCRs seen for DRB1 alleles and the fewest for HLA-C alleles. A further reported finding was that TCR beta sequences accurately predicted the HLA-A and HLA-B alleles for most subjects in the first cohort. Only TCR beta chains were sequenced in this cohort, and the absence of alpha or paired-chain data limited detectable features. CMV serostatus was the only immune exposure information available for the cohort. Most TCR sequences were seen in very few donors, while some public TCRs were found in many individuals. In an earlier analysis of 587 of the donors, most TCR beta V segments appeared in productive rearrangements about 87% or about 30% of the time, broadly matching IMGT annotations. In vitro tests confirmed that three of the cytomegalovirus-associated TCR beta chains recognize cytomegalovirus antigens. Correlated functional status among segregating V segments might be attributable to linkage disequilibrium, but an unknown experimental factor could not be ruled out. Strong co-occurrence of HLA alleles, especially DR and DQ, made assigning TCR associations to individual alleles difficult. According to a later genetic analysis, donors in an Asian-associated ancestry cluster had fewer N-insertions in productive TCRs than the roughly 670-donor mean.

At the junction V is shortened by 4 bases and J by 5 bases; bases outside the gene matches: 5. CDR1 and CDR2 (SGHNT, YENEEA) derive from the germline V gene. The CDR3 holds 14 amino acids from the cysteine to the phenylalanine. Of all the DNA, just the CDR3 is kept, 42 bases in frame from base 1. Libraries were constructed by the immunoSEQ multiplex PCR assay. For the multiplex PCR, a mixture combining 60 forward primers for TCR Vbeta segments and 13 reverse primers for TCR Jbeta segments was used. A multiplex PCR assay on genomic DNA amplified the CDR3 region of rearranged TCR beta genes. Amplified TCR beta libraries were sequenced as 87-base-pair reads on the Illumina HiSeq System. Under the source paper's analysis protocol: In a later analysis, roughly 80 million unique TCR beta chains were counted across the roughly 610 repertoires, and around 10 million of these chains were shared by at least two donors. To remove PCR and sequencing errors, raw reads were error-corrected and collapsed into unique sequences using a nearest-neighbor algorithm that merged closely related sequences. Alignment of CDR3 sequences to IMGT reference sequences was used to assign V, D and J gene segments. For a sequence to be retained, at least a six-nucleotide match to both a V gene segment and a J gene segment was required. Rearrangements were classified as productive when the CDR3 lacked stop codons and remained in frame with V and J, and all other rearrangements were classified as non-productive. CDR3 was defined according to IMGT convention as the region running from the second conserved V-encoded cysteine to the conserved J-encoded phenylalanine. Sequences without an unambiguous match to a single V gene segment were excluded from the earlier analysis of approximately 600 of the donors. In an earlier analysis of approximately 550 of the donors, V segments were called functional above 56.7% productive rearrangements and were called segregating when the between-donor standard deviation exceeded 5%. A statistical classification framework was built to diagnose cytomegalovirus status from the catalog of TCR beta chain sequences. In a later analysis, TCR nucleotide sequences were compared against IMGT/GENE-DB human TR gene sequences so that V and J genes could be assigned. Using the TCRdist pipeline, a later analysis assigned CDR3 sequences along with most-parsimonious VDJ recombination scenarios. In a later analysis, every TCR beta chain was defined by the combination of its CDR3 amino acid sequence and its V-gene family, and reads without a unique V-gene family were dropped. To address suspected cross-contamination and a sequencing artifact, a later analysis removed 592 highly shared, low-generation-probability nucleotide sequences. In a later analysis, a clonal expansion index for each public chain was calculated from normalized within-repertoire ranks of inferred template counts. Generation probabilities in a later analysis came from a VDJ recombination model fitted to out-of-frame rearrangements, and those results were checked against IGoR. In a later analysis, TCR-TCR, TCR-HLA and TCR-CMV co-occurrence was scored with hypergeometric tests, and a repertoire-size bias correction was applied to TCR pairs. A later analysis estimated false discovery rates by permuting HLA or CMV assignments 20 times. A later analysis grouped co-occurring TCRs with DBSCAN, adding TCRdist sequence similarity when clustering within HLA-allele-positive subsets. Repertoires with fewer than 30,000 or more than 120,000 public chains were left out of co-occurrence clustering, as were a handful of repertoires with anomalous nucleotide sharing. TCRdb stores this immuneACCESS table with in-frame sequences only. Part of the clones is absent; in the studies checked, under half of the shortfall reflects unresolved V genes, and no reason is known for the rest. The DNA was the basis for D and trimming; V, J and clone size are from that table. The sample table contains roughly 120,000 clones; only one count was recorded for around 76% of them. The ten largest clones represent roughly an eighth of the sample.

The cohort consisted of fewer than 700 healthy bone marrow donors. At the time of sampling, all cohort members were nominally healthy, though unrecorded immune exposures were likely present. The donor tested CMV seropositive and was one of the 289 seropositive cohort members. Each donor provided a peripheral blood sample, and peripheral blood mononuclear cells were used for TCR beta sequencing. Genomic DNA extraction from the blood cell samples was performed with the Qiagen DNeasy Blood Extraction Kit. This clonotype was sampled from a woman in her sixties or seventies in good health and CMV-seropositive. Sample: PBMCs. In this chain, TRBV11-3 is recombined with TRBJ2-1, with TRBD1 matching 7 junction bases. The DNA sequence follows: TGTGCCAGCAGCTACTTCGACAGGGACAATGAGCAGTTCTTC. Translated, it reads CASSYFDRDNEQFF. Reference TRBV11-3 and TRBJ2-1 genes cover what lies past the CDR3, so the full variable domain is EAGVVQSPRYKIIEKKQPVAFWCNPISGHNTLYWYLQNLGQGPELLIRYENEEAVDDSQLPKDRFSAERLKGVDSTLKIQPAELGDSAVYLCASSYFDRDNEQFFGPGTRLTVL.